The rows below give T cell receptor beta chains drawn from one sample of a study of cytomegalovirus exposure and HLA in healthy donors. Clones were sequenced by immunoSEQ multiplex PCR, and TCRdb holds only the in-frame ones, with some missing. The sample holds 330,000 or so clones, 86% seen once. The specimen sequenced was PBMCs. These receptors all stem from a woman in her late teens or twenties in good health and CMV-seronegative. CDR3s include the opening cysteine and the closing phenylalanine or tryptophan. The order of the fields is D gene, clone size, J gene, V gene, CDR3 protein, CDR3 DNA. The D gene is left open where the match is weak. Size values are once, few and many counts, or a class for expanded clones, and some rows have none.

d_call: TRBD2; clone_size: .; j_call: TRBJ2-7; v_call: TRBV27; cdr3_aa: CASSSSGTSGMSPYEQYF; cdr3_nt: TGTGCCAGCAGTTCTTCCGGGACTAGCGGGATGTCCCCCTACGAGCAGTACTTC
d_call: TRBD2; clone_size: .; j_call: TRBJ2-3; v_call: TRBV7-8; cdr3_aa: CASRRLAGRTDTQYF; cdr3_nt: TGTGCCAGCAGGCGACTAGCGGGACGCACAGATACGCAGTATTTT
d_call: .; clone_size: .; j_call: TRBJ2-5; v_call: TRBV5-6; cdr3_aa: CASSLEKKRDF; cdr3_nt: TGTGCCAGCAGCCTGGAAAAGAAACGGGACTTC
d_call: .; clone_size: .; j_call: TRBJ1-5; v_call: TRBV28; cdr3_aa: CASSLFGDNQPQHF; cdr3_nt: TGTGCCAGCAGTTTATTCGGTGACAATCAGCCCCAGCATTTT
d_call: .; clone_size: .; j_call: TRBJ2-5; v_call: TRBV29-1; cdr3_aa: CSVDPGGGSWETQYF; cdr3_nt: TGCAGCGTTGATCCAGGGGGCGGGAGCTGGGAGACCCAGTACTTC
d_call: TRBD2; clone_size: .; j_call: TRBJ2-1; v_call: TRBV29-1; cdr3_aa: CSGTGLAGAYNEQFF; cdr3_nt: TGCAGCGGTACGGGACTAGCGGGGGCCTACAATGAGCAGTTCTTC
d_call: TRBD1; clone_size: .; j_call: TRBJ1-3; v_call: TRBV15; cdr3_aa: CATSPGQGARGNTIYF; cdr3_nt: TGTGCCACCAGCCCGGGACAGGGGGCGCGTGGAAACACCATATATTTT
d_call: .; clone_size: .; j_call: TRBJ1-5; v_call: TRBV6-6; cdr3_aa: CASSSIKQYSNQPQHF; cdr3_nt: TGTGCCAGCAGTTCTATAAAACAGTATAGCAATCAGCCCCAGCATTTT
d_call: TRBD2; clone_size: .; j_call: TRBJ2-1; v_call: TRBV11-2; cdr3_aa: CASSPRAGVENEQFF; cdr3_nt: TGTGCCAGCAGCCCGAGAGCGGGAGTCGAGAATGAGCAGTTCTTC
d_call: TRBD1; clone_size: .; j_call: TRBJ2-5; v_call: TRBV7-9; cdr3_aa: CASSFSAPTGALYQETQYF; cdr3_nt: TGTGCCAGCAGCTTCTCCGCCCCTACAGGGGCCCTCTACCAAGAGACCCAGTACTTC
d_call: TRBD1; clone_size: few; j_call: TRBJ2-7; v_call: TRBV4-1; cdr3_aa: CASSDRDRAVEQYF; cdr3_nt: TGCGCCAGCAGCGATCGGGACAGGGCGGTCGAGCAGTACTTC
d_call: TRBD1; clone_size: .; j_call: TRBJ2-5; v_call: TRBV28; cdr3_aa: CASSLDRTQETQYF; cdr3_nt: TGTGCCAGCAGTCTGGACAGGACCCAAGAGACCCAGTACTTC
d_call: .; clone_size: .; j_call: TRBJ2-2; v_call: TRBV5-1; cdr3_aa: CASSLDKGLPTGELFF; cdr3_nt: TGCGCCAGCAGCTTGGATAAGGGGCTTCCCACCGGGGAGCTGTTTTTT
d_call: TRBD1; clone_size: .; j_call: TRBJ1-1; v_call: TRBV18; cdr3_aa: CASSLAGQGVAEAFF; cdr3_nt: TGTGCCAGCTCACTAGCGGGACAGGGGGTGGCTGAAGCTTTCTTT
d_call: .; clone_size: .; j_call: TRBJ1-1; v_call: TRBV11-2; cdr3_aa: CASSLGSNTEAFF; cdr3_nt: TGTGCCAGCAGCTTAGGCAGTAACACTGAAGCTTTCTTT
d_call: .; clone_size: .; j_call: TRBJ1-1; v_call: TRBV4-1; cdr3_aa: CASSQTGMNTEAFF; cdr3_nt: TGCGCCAGCAGCCAAACAGGGATGAACACTGAAGCTTTCTTT
d_call: .; clone_size: .; j_call: TRBJ1-1; v_call: TRBV28; cdr3_aa: CASRWGVDTEAFF; cdr3_nt: TGTGCCAGCAGGTGGGGGGTGGACACTGAAGCTTTCTTT
d_call: TRBD1; clone_size: .; j_call: TRBJ2-1; v_call: TRBV2; cdr3_aa: CASSNDRGDEQFF; cdr3_nt: TGTGCCAGCAGTAATGACAGGGGGGATGAGCAGTTCTTC
d_call: .; clone_size: .; j_call: TRBJ2-1; v_call: TRBV7-9; cdr3_aa: CASSFGPGQGPYNEQFF; cdr3_nt: .
d_call: TRBD2; clone_size: .; j_call: TRBJ2-2; v_call: TRBV7-2; cdr3_aa: CASSRAGGPPGELFF; cdr3_nt: TGTGCCAGCAGCCGAGCGGGAGGGCCCCCCGGGGAGCTGTTTTTT
d_call: .; clone_size: .; j_call: TRBJ1-1; v_call: TRBV18; cdr3_aa: CASSKENEAFF; cdr3_nt: TGTGCCAGCTCAAAGGAGAATGAAGCTTTCTTT
d_call: TRBD2; clone_size: once; j_call: TRBJ2-1; v_call: TRBV4-3; cdr3_aa: CASSQDVASGYNEQFF; cdr3_nt: TGCGCCAGCAGCCAAGATGTGGCTAGCGGCTACAATGAGCAGTTCTTC
d_call: TRBD1; clone_size: .; j_call: TRBJ2-2; v_call: TRBV9; cdr3_aa: CASSKDRGNTGELFF; cdr3_nt: TGTGCCAGCAGCAAGGACAGGGGGAACACCGGGGAGCTGTTTTTT
d_call: .; clone_size: .; j_call: TRBJ2-2; v_call: TRBV18; cdr3_aa: CASSPRLENTGELFF; cdr3_nt: TGTGCCAGCTCACCACGACTAGAGAACACCGGGGAGCTGTTTTTT
d_call: .; clone_size: .; j_call: TRBJ2-7; v_call: TRBV6-5; cdr3_aa: CASRQTINSYEQYF; cdr3_nt: TGTGCCAGCAGACAGACAATCAACTCCTACGAGCAGTACTTC
d_call: TRBD1; clone_size: once; j_call: TRBJ2-7; v_call: TRBV9; cdr3_aa: CASSVEGQGFSEQYF; cdr3_nt: TGTGCCAGCAGCGTAGAGGGACAGGGATTCTCCGAGCAGTACTTC
d_call: .; clone_size: .; j_call: TRBJ2-2; v_call: TRBV11-2; cdr3_aa: CASSSYTGRNTGELFF; cdr3_nt: TGTGCCAGCAGCTCTTATACCGGGAGGAACACCGGGGAGCTGTTTTTT